The 12 T cell receptor beta chains in this list originate from one sample, sequenced in a study of T cells in Graves' hyperthyroidism and ophthalmopathy. RNA transcripts served as the template for amplifying TCR beta CDR3 regions. The primer set for the first-round RT-PCR of the TCR CDR3 was HTBI. TCRdb called the multiplex PCR reads again in MiXCR, with one record for every CDR3 protein. The sample has hundreds of thousands of distinct CDR3 sequences, 12% to 15% seen once. The sequenced sample was blood. Source of these receptors: a woman in her 40s with Graves' hyperthyroidism.

This clonotype has just a few counts. The chain joins TRBV28 to TRBJ2-5; tentative D call: TRBD1 (6 bases). The length of the CDR3 is 16 residues. Trimming pared 6 bases from V and 4 bases from J, leaving 21 bases between. Germline V gives CDR1 MDHEN, CDR2 SYDVKM. CDR3 DNA: TGTGCCAGCAGCTCCCCCCGAACAGGGAAGGGAGAGACCCAGTACTTC. Amino acids: CASSSPRTGKGETQYF.

This clonotype appeared many times. The V and J genes are TRBV14 and TRBJ2-3; 7 nucleotides agree with TRBD2. The ends lost 0 bases at V and 2 bases at J; junction bases unmatched: 2. The CDR3 covers 15 residues. The germline CDR1 and CDR2 sequences are SGHDN and FVKESK. Here the CDR3 DNA reads TGTGCCAGCAGCCAAGAGGGACTACTCACAGATACGCAGTATTTT. It encodes CASSQEGLLTDTQYF.

This clonotype turned up a few times. The chain employs TRBV25-1 and TRBJ2-1; D ambiguous. Per the germline V gene, CDR1 is MGHDK and CDR2 is SYGVNS. CDR3 length: 13 amino acids. Trimming took 1 base from V and 7 from J, leaving 8 bases between them. In DNA form, the CDR3 reads TGTGCCAGCAGTGAATCATATGGTAATGAGCAGTTCTTC. It specifies CASSESYGNEQFF.

In this sample, this clonotype turned up many times. The chain employs TRBV7-9 and TRBJ2-5, with D perhaps being TRBD1 or TRBD2 (5 bases each). CDR1 SEHNR and CDR2 FQNEAQ come from the germline V gene (reference sequence). The length of the CDR3 is 12 residues. Trimming took 0 bases from V and 12 from J, leaving 11 bases between them. The DNA of the CDR3 is TGTGCCAGCAGCTTAGCGGGGGACGAAGAGTACTTC. As protein: CASSLAGDEEYF.

The gene calls are TRBV20-1 and TRBJ1-2; 7 bases align to TRBD1. Germline V gene lookup returns CDR1 DFQATT and CDR2 SNEGSKA (reference sequence). The V segment lost 1 base and the J segment 8 bases; nucleotides outside the gene matches: 10. The CDR3 is 14 residues long. The CDR3 protein is CSARVLGQGDGYTF. CDR3 coding DNA: TGCAGTGCTAGAGTTTTGGGGCAGGGGGACGGCTACACCTTC.

This clonotype has at least ten counts. The CDR3 region is CASRTSDTGELFF. Written as DNA, the CDR3 is TGTGCCAGCAGGACTAGTGACACCGGGGAGCTGTTTTTT. V is TRBV6-1 and J is TRBJ2-2; a weak D match, TRBD2 (6 bases). The CDR3 sequence is 13 residues long. Trimming cost V 6 bases and J 3 bases, with 8 bases left between them. Germline V CDR1 and CDR2: MNHNS, SASEGT.

V is TRBV9 and J is TRBJ2-2; TRBD2 agrees at 7 bases. Germline loops: CDR1 SGDLS, CDR2 YYNGEE. Trimming took 6 bases from V and 6 from J; bases not matched to a gene: 8. This CDR3 spans 14 amino acids. CDR3 sequence: CASIGSGIPGELFF. The CDR3, as DNA: TGTGCCAGCATAGGGAGCGGGATACCCGGGGAGCTGTTTTTT.

V gene TRBV7-6 combines with J gene TRBJ2-1; 10 nucleotides agree with TRBD2. Germline V CDR1 and CDR2: SGHVS, FNYEAQ. The J segment lost 12 bases and the V segment lost 1 base, leaving 15 bases of the junction unmatched. This CDR3 spans 17 amino acids. CDR3 residues: CASSLVEREGRGMMQFF. CDR3 sequence (DNA): TGTGCCAGCAGCTTAGTGGAGCGGGAGGGCCGGGGAATGATGCAGTTCTTC.

J is TRBJ2-2 and V is TRBV30; D unresolved. V dropped 3 bases and J dropped 4 bases, with 18 bases sitting between them. Germline V gives CDR1 GTSNPN, CDR2 SVGIG (reference sequence). CDR3 length: 16 amino acids. This CDR3 is CAWSRTYRAGTGELFF. DNA for the CDR3: TGTGCCTGGAGCAGGACGTATCGGGCAGGCACCGGGGAGCTGTTTTTT.

This clonotype was observed at least ten times. This chain joins TRBV27 and TRBJ1-1; 9 positions agree with TRBD1. Germline-derived CDR1 and CDR2 are MNHEY and SMNVEV (reference sequence). V trimming: 4 bases; J trimming: 6 bases; junction bases outside the gene matches: 3. The length of the CDR3 is 13 residues. The CDR3 DNA is TGTGCCAGCAGTTCCCGACAGGGGGCTGAAGCTTTCTTT. As protein: CASSSRQGAEAFF.

This sequence joins TRBV6-1 and TRBJ1-2; 8 bases fit TRBD1. The ends lost 6 bases at V and 2 bases at J; junction bases unmatched: 5. This CDR3 is 14 amino acids long. CDR1 and CDR2 (germline): MNHNS, SASEGT. The CDR3: CASRSGGPNYGYTF. For the CDR3, the DNA is TGTGCCAGCAGGTCAGGGGGCCCAAACTATGGCTACACCTTC.

This chain links TRBV20-1 with TRBJ1-2; D might be TRBD1 (5 bases). V lost 1 base and J lost 2, with 11 bases in between. This CDR3 spans 14 amino acids. CDR1 is DFQATT and CDR2 is SNEGSKA in the germline V gene (reference sequence). The CDR3 region is CSARGGGKNYGYTF. CDR3 nucleotides: TGCAGTGCTAGAGGGGGGGGTAAAAACTATGGCTACACCTTC.